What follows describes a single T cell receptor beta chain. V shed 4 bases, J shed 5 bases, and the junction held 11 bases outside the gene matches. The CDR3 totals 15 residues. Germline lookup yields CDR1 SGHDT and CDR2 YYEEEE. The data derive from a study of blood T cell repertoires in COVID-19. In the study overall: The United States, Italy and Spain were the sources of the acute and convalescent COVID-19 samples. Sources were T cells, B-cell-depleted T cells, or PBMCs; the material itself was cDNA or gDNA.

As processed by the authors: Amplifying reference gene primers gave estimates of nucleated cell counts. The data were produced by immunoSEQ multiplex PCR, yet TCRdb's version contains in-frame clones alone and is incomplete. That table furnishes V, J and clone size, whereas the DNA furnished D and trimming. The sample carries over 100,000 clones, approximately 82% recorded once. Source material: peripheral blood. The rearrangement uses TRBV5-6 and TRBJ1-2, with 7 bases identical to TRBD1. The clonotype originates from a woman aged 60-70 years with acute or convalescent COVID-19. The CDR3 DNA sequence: TGTGCCAGCAGCACCAGGGGGTTTCCAGAATATGGCTACACCTTC. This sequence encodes CASSTRGFPEYGYTF.